A selection of T cell receptor beta chains follows, all from one sample in a study of long-term antiretroviral therapy in people with HIV. Using immunoSEQ multiplex PCR, the repertoire was profiled, and TCRdb retains in-frame clones only, with some absent. The table lists about 20,000 clones, about four fifths of them singletons, with about 10% in the top ten. This sample comprised unsorted PBMCs, obtained around 2.4 years after starting antiretroviral therapy. These receptors were taken from a man aged 35 to 55 with HIV. Each CDR3 is given with its conserved first and last residue. The D gene is left open where the match is weak. Size tells how often a clone was seen (once, few, many) or the class of an expanded clone, and some rows leave it out.

len | j_gene | v_gene | d_gene | abundance | CDR3nt | CDR3aa
16 | TRBJ2-1 | TRBV19 | - | - | TGTGCCAGTACCCTGACCTTCGGGACGGTCTACAATGAGCAGTTCTTC | CASTLTFGTVYNEQFF
15 | TRBJ2-2 | TRBV25-1 | - | - | TGTGCCACCACCCTTACAGGATCGAACACCGGGGAGCTGTTTTTT | CATTLTGSNTGELFF
18 | TRBJ2-1 | TRBV21-1 | - | - | TGTGCCAGCAGCTCCCAACCGCCCCGGGACAGGGTGTTAAGCGAGCAGTTCTTC | CASSSQPPRDRVLSEQFF
15 | TRBJ2-5 | TRBV5-5 | - | - | TGTGCCAGCAGCTTTCAAGTTCCTAAACAAGAGACCCAGTACTTC | CASSFQVPKQETQYF
15 | TRBJ1-4 | TRBV9 | - | - | TGTGCCAGCAGTGTAGGAGGGGGGTTTAATGAAAAACTGTTTTTT | CASSVGGGFNEKLFF
17 | TRBJ2-6 | TRBV5-4 | - | - | TGTGCCAGCAGCTTGGCCTCGGGGCTCCCTGGGGCCAACGTCCTGACTTTC | CASSLASGLPGANVLTF
16 | TRBJ2-7 | TRBV7-3 | - | - | TGTGCCAGCAGCCCCCCGGGCCCCGGGGCTTCCTACGAGCAGTACTTC | CASSPPGPGASYEQYF
13 | TRBJ2-5 | TRBV7-9 | - | - | TGTGCCAGCAGCCAAGAAAACCAAGAGACCCAGTACTTC | CASSQENQETQYF
17 | TRBJ2-7 | TRBV9 | - | few | TGTGCCAGCAGCGTAGAAGGAGGAGAGAGAGGCTCCTACGAGCAGTACTTC | CASSVEGGERGSYEQYF
15 | TRBJ1-5 | TRBV7-9 | - | few | TGTGCCAGCAGCTTAGATACCACGGGGAATCAGCCCCAGCATTTT | CASSLDTTGNQPQHF
14 | TRBJ2-7 | TRBV29-1 | TRBD2 | - | TGCAGCGTTGATACTAGCGGGGGATCCTACGAGCAGTACTTC | CSVDTSGGSYEQYF
12 | TRBJ1-4 | TRBV28 | - | - | TGTGCCAGCAGAGCCCTTAATGAAAAACTGTTTTTT | CASRALNEKLFF
14 | TRBJ2-7 | TRBV11-3 | - | - | TGTGCCAGCAGCTTAGGGCGCGGCTCCTACGAGCAGTACTTC | CASSLGRGSYEQYF
12 | TRBJ2-1 | TRBV2 | - | - | TGTGCCAGCAGGGGGGGATACAATGAGCAGTTCTTC | CASRGGYNEQFF
14 | TRBJ1-3 | TRBV5-6 | - | - | TGTGCCAGCAGCAGCACAGACCAATGGGGCACCATATATTTT | CASSSTDQWGTIYF
15 | TRBJ1-6 | TRBV6-6 | TRBD1 | - | TGTGCCAGCAGTTACGCGGGACAGGGGAATTCACCCCTCCACTTT | CASSYAGQGNSPLHF
16 | TRBJ1-2 | TRBV5-1 | TRBD1 | - | TGCGCCAGCAGCTCGATTGTGGGACAGCCTAACTATGGCTACACCTTC | CASSSIVGQPNYGYTF
10 | TRBJ1-2 | TRBV20-1 | TRBD1 | few | TGCAGTGCTACAAGGACAGGGTGGACCTTC | CSATRTGWTF
13 | TRBJ1-4 | TRBV4-2 | - | - | TGTGCCAGCAGCGACAGACGTAATGAAAAACTGTTTTTT | CASSDRRNEKLFF
14 | TRBJ1-5 | TRBV7-8 | TRBD1 | - | TGTGCCAGCAGCGCAGGACAGGGGGTTCAGCCCCAGCATTTT | CASSAGQGVQPQHF
13 | TRBJ1-6 | TRBV7-9 | - | - | TGTGCCAGCAGCTTAGGTCGGGATTCACCCCTCCACTTT | CASSLGRDSPLHF
18 | TRBJ2-7 | TRBV27 | TRBD1 | - | TGTGCCAGCAGTTCGGACTGGACAGGCAGAAGCTCCTTCAACGAGCAGTACTTC | CASSSDWTGRSSFNEQYF
15 | TRBJ1-4 | TRBV6-6 | - | - | TGTGCCAGCAGTTACGACGGGGGATTGATTGAAAAACTGTTTTTT | CASSYDGGLIEKLFF
16 | TRBJ2-2 | TRBV7-3 | TRBD2 | few | TGTGCCAGCAGCGTCTCACTAGCGGGGGGGCCCGGGGAGCTGTTTTTT | CASSVSLAGGPGELFF
16 | TRBJ1-5 | TRBV18 | TRBD1 | - | TGTGCCAGCTCAACTATCCGGGACAGGTCCAATCAGCCCCAGCATTTT | CASSTIRDRSNQPQHF
14 | TRBJ2-2 | TRBV19 | - | - | TGTGCCAGTAGTATTACCACAAACACCGGGGAGCTGTTTTTT | CASSITTNTGELFF
12 | TRBJ1-1 | TRBV30 | - | - | TGTGCCTGGAACCCAGGGACCACTGAAGCTTTCTTT | CAWNPGTTEAFF
16 | TRBJ1-2 | TRBV4-3 | - | - | TGCGCCAGCAGCCAAGATCGGCACCCCGGGGACTATGGCTACACCTTC | CASSQDRHPGDYGYTF
12 | TRBJ1-2 | TRBV11-2 | - | - | TGTGCCAGCAGCTTTACGAACTATGGCTACACCTTC | CASSFTNYGYTF
19 | TRBJ2-2 | TRBV5-1 | TRBD1 | - | TGCGCCAGCAGCTCCGTCCCGGGACAGGGGACTGGAAACACCGGGGAGCTGTTTTTT | CASSSVPGQGTGNTGELFF
14 | TRBJ2-7 | TRBV9 | TRBD2 | - | TGTGCCAGCAGCGTAGCTACGGGGGGTTACGAGCAGTACTTC | CASSVATGGYEQYF
12 | TRBJ2-4 | TRBV5-4 | - | - | TGTGCCAGCAGCTTGGGGAAAAACATTCAGTACTTC | CASSLGKNIQYF
11 | TRBJ2-7 | TRBV6-5 | - | - | TGTGCCAGCAGTTCGTCCGACGAGCAGTACTTC | CASSSSDEQYF
12 | TRBJ2-7 | TRBV29-1 | TRBD1 | - | TGCAGCGGGGGACAGGCTTTCTACGAGCAGTACTTC | CSGGQAFYEQYF
13 | TRBJ2-7 | TRBV5-8 | TRBD1 | - | TGTGCCAGCAGCTACACAGGGGACTACGAGCAGTACTTC | CASSYTGDYEQYF
13 | TRBJ2-7 | TRBV27 | - | - | TGTGCCAGCAGTTCCTCGGGAGTCAGCGAGCAGTACTTC | CASSSSGVSEQYF
12 | TRBJ1-2 | TRBV6-6 | TRBD1 | - | TGTGCCACCAGGACAGGGGAATATGGCTACACCTTC | CATRTGEYGYTF
15 | TRBJ2-7 | TRBV5-4 | - | - | TGTGCCAGCAGCGCAGGGACTGTCACTTACTACGAGCAGTACTTC | CASSAGTVTYYEQYF
15 | TRBJ2-7 | TRBV4-1 | - | - | TGCGCCAGCAGCCAAGAGGGCATAAGCTCCTACGAGCAGTACTTC | CASSQEGISSYEQYF